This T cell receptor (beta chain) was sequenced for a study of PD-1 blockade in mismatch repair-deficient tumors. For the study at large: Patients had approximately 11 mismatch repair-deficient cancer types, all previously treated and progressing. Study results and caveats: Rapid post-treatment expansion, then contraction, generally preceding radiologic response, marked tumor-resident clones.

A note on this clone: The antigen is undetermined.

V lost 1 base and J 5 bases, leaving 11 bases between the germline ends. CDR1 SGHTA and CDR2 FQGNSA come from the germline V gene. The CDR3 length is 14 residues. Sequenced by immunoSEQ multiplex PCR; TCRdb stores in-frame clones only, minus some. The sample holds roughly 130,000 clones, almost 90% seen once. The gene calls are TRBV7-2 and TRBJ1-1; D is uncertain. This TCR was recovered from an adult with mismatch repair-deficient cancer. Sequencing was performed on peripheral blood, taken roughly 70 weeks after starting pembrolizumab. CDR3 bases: TGTGCCAGCAGCTTAGACCGGGGAGGGACTGAAGCTTTCTTT. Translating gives CASSLDRGGTEAFF.